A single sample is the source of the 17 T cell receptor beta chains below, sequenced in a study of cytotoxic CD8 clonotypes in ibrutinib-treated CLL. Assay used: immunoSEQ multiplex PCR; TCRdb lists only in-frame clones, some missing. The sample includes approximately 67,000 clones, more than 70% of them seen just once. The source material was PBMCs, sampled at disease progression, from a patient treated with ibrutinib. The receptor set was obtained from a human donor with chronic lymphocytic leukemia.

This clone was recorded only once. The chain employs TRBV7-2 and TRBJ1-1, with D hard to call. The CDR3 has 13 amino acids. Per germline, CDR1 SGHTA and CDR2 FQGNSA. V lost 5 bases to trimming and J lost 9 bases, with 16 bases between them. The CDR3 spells CASSIWSGEKAFF. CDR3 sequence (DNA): TGTGCCAGCAGCATATGGTCCGGGGAAAAAGCTTTCTTT.

The CDR3 is CASSTDGTGGSNEKLFF. The DNA of the CDR3 is TGTGCCAGTAGTACGGACGGGACAGGGGGAAGTAATGAAAAACTGTTTTTT. This chain uses TRBV19 with TRBJ1-4; 11 bases are a match to TRBD1. The length of the CDR3 is 17 residues. With V trimmed by 4 bases and J by 4 bases, 8 bases remained unmatched. The germline V gene encodes CDR1 LNHDA and CDR2 SQIVND (reference sequence).

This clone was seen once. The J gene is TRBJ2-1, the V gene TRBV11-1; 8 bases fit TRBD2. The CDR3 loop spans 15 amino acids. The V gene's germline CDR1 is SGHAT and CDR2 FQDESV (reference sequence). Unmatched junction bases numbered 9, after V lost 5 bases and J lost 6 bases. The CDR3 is CASSRSGTRSNEQFF. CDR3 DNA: TGTGCCAGCAGCCGATCCGGGACTAGGTCCAATGAGCAGTTCTTC.

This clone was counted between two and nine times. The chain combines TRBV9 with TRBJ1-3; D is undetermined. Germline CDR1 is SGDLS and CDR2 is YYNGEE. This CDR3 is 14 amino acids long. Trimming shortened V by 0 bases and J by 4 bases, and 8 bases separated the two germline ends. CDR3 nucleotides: TGTGCCAGCAGCGTAGGTGGCGGAGGAAACACCATATATTTT. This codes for CASSVGGGGNTIYF.

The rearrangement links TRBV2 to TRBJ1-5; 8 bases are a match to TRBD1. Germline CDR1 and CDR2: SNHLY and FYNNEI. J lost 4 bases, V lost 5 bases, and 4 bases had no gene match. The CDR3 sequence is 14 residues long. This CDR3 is CASSLRQGNQPQHF. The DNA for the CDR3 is TGTGCCAGCAGTCTTAGACAGGGGAATCAGCCCCAGCATTTT.

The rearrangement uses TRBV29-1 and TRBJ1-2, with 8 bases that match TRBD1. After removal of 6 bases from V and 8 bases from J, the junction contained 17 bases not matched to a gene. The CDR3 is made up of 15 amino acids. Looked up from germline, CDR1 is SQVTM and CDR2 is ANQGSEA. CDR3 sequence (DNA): TGCAGCGTCCAGGGGGCACAGGGTGTGGGGAAGGGCTACACCTTC. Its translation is CSVQGAQGVGKGYTF.

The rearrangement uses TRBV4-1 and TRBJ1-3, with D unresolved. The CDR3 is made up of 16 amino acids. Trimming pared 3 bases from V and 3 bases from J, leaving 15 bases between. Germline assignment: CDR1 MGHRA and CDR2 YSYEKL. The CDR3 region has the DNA TGCGCCAGCAGCCATCCCACTGCGGACCGTGGAAACACCATATATTTT. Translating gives CASSHPTADRGNTIYF.

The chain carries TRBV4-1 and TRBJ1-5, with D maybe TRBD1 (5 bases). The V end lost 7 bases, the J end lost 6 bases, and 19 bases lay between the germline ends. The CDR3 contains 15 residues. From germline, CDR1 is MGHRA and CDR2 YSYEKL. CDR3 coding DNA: TGCGCCAGCACCTCGACACAGGTTCCGGCTCAGCCCCAGCATTTT. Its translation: CASTSTQVPAQPQHF.

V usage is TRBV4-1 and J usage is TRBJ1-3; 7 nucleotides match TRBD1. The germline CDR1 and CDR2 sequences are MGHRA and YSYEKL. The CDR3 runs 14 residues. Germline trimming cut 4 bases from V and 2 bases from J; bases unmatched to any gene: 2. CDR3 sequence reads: CASSRGQAGNTIYF. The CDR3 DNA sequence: TGCGCCAGCAGCCGAGGACAGGCTGGAAACACCATATATTTT.

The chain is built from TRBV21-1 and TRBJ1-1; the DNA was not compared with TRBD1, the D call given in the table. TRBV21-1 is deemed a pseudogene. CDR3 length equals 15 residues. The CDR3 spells CASSPRDRVDTEAFF. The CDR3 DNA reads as TGTGCCAGCAGCCCCAGGGACAGGGTGGACACTGAAGCTTTCTTT.

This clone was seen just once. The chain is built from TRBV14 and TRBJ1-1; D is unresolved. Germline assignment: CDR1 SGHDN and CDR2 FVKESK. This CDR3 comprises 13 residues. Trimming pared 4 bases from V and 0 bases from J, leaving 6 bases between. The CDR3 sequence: CASSLAVNTEAFF. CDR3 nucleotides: TGTGCCAGCAGCCTGGCGGTGAACACTGAAGCTTTCTTT. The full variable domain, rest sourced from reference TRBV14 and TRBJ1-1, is EAGVTQFPSHSVIEKGQTVTLRCDPISGHDNLYWYRRVMGKEIKFLLHFVKESKQDESGMPNNRFLAERTGGTYSTLKVQPAELEDSGVYFCASSLAVNTEAFFGQGTRLTVV.

The CDR3 coding sequence is TGTGCCTGGGCCTCCTTTAACTATGGCTACACCTTC. It specifies CAWASFNYGYTF. The chain joins TRBV30 to TRBJ1-2; no firm D call. CDR1 and CDR2 (germline): GTSNPN, SVGIG (reference sequence). The V gene lost 5 bases and the J gene lost 1 base, with 8 bases spanning the gap. The CDR3 runs to 12 residues.

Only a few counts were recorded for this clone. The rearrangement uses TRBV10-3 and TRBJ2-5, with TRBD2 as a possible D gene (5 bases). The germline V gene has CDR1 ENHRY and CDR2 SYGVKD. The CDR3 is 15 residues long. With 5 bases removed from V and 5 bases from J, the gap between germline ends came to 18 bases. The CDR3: CAISWTHPYGETQYF. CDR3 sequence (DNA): TGTGCCATCAGTTGGACTCACCCCTATGGGGAGACCCAGTACTTC.

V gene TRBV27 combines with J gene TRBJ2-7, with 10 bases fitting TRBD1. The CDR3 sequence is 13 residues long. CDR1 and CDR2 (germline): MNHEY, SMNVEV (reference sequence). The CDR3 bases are TGTGTCGTCCGGGACAGGGGACTCTACGAGCAGTACTTC. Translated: CVVRDRGLYEQYF.

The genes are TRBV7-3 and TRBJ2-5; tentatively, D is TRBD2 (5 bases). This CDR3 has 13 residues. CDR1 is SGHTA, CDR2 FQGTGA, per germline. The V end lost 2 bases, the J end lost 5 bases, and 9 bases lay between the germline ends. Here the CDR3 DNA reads TGTGCCAGCAGCTTAGGTCCGGGGGAGACCCAGTACTTC. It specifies CASSLGPGETQYF.

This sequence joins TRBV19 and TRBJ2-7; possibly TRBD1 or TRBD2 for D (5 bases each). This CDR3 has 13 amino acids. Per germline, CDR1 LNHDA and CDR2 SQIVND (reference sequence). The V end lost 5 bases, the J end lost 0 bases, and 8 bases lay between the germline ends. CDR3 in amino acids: CASSWGSSYEQYF. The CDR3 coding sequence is TGTGCCAGTAGTTGGGGGAGCTCCTACGAGCAGTACTTC.

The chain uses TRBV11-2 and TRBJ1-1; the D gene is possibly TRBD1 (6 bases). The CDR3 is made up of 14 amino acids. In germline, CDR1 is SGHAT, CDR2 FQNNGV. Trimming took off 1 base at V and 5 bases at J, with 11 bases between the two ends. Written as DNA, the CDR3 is TGTGCCAGCAGCTTAGCATTTAGGGGGACTGAAGCTTTCTTT. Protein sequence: CASSLAFRGTEAFF.